These 31 T cell receptor beta chains share one sample of origin, sequenced in a study of human T cells and chemical hapten exposure. Regarding time point: pre-sensitization, week 0. Treatment reported: therapeutic diphenylcyclopropenone sensitization with weekly scalp DPC. TCRdb processed the RACE reads anew with MiXCR; each CDR3 protein has one entry. The sample gives about 120,000 distinct CDR3 sequences, roughly 13% of which show up once; approximately 2.6% is in the top ten. The specimen was whole blood, collected in connection with sensitization to the hapten diphenylcyclopropenone (DPC). Source of these receptors: a young woman with alopecia areata. Some clones in this sample may be carry-over from other donors' samples.

This clonotype was seen only a few times. The chain carries TRBV6-2 or TRBV6-3 and TRBJ2-7; D unclear. The CDR3 is 14 amino acids. Germline V gives CDR1 MNHEY, CDR2 SVGEGT. The ends were cut back, 5 bases at V and 10 bases at J, with 21 bases in the middle. CDR3 DNA: TGTGCCAGCAGTCTCGGGCCTAACCTTTGGGTACAGTACTTC. Its translation: CASSLGPNLWVQYF.

The sample holds many counts of this clonotype. The chain recombines TRBV5-1 with TRBJ1-3; weak D call: TRBD1 (6 bases). CDR1 is SGHRS, CDR2 YFSETQ, per germline. Trimming stripped 4 bases from V and 1 base from J, with 24 bases between. The length of the CDR3 is 19 residues. The CDR3 DNA follows: TGCGCCAGCAGCCGTTGGGGGCCCTACTCCCACCTTTCTGGAAACACCATATATTTT. It translates to CASSRWGPYSHLSGNTIYF.

This rearrangement joins TRBV7-2 to TRBJ2-7; D is possibly TRBD2 (6 bases). The CDR3 is 14 amino acids. With 1 base removed from V and 5 bases from J, the gap between germline ends came to 12 bases. Per the germline V gene, CDR1 is SGHTA and CDR2 is FQGNSA. This CDR3 reads CASSLGWASDEQYF. In nucleotides, the CDR3 is TGTGCCAGCAGCTTAGGGTGGGCTAGCGACGAGCAGTACTTC.

The gene calls are TRBV12-3 or TRBV12-4 and TRBJ2-1, with D tentatively TRBD1 (6 bases). The CDR3 contains 14 residues. V lost 7 bases to trimming and J lost 3 bases, with 13 bases between them. The CDR3, as DNA: TGTGCCAGCACGGTGGGGGCCGACTACAATGAGCAGTTCTTC. It encodes CASTVGADYNEQFF.

The table lists this clonotype with a few counts. V gene TRBV20-1 combines with J gene TRBJ2-3; 12 bases are shared with TRBD2. This CDR3 has 17 residues. The V gene end was trimmed by 4 bases and the J gene end by 4 bases; junction bases not matched to a gene: 12. The germline V gene has CDR1 DFQATT and CDR2 SNEGSKA (reference sequence). CDR3 sequence reads: CSATIPLAGGRSDTQYF. The DNA for the CDR3 is TGCAGTGCTACCATCCCTCTAGCGGGGGGGCGGTCAGATACGCAGTATTTT.

This sequence joins TRBV7-2 and TRBJ2-5, with a possible D match to TRBD2 (6 bases). This CDR3 is 14 amino acids long. Looked up from germline, CDR1 is SGHTA and CDR2 is FQGNSA. Trimming stripped 5 bases from V and 2 bases from J, with 12 bases between. This CDR3 is CASSPGLLQETQYF. The CDR3 nucleotides are TGTGCCAGCAGCCCGGGACTTCTACAAGAGACCCAGTACTTC.

This clonotype was counted a few times. V gene TRBV14 combines with J gene TRBJ2-2, with D possibly being TRBD2 (5 bases). Trimming took off 4 bases at V and 11 bases at J, with 23 bases between the two ends. This CDR3 comprises 16 residues. Germline assignment: CDR1 SGHDN and CDR2 FVKESK. The CDR3 loop is CASSPLERGRYRELFF. In nucleotides, the CDR3 is TGTGCCAGCAGCCCTCTGGAGAGAGGGAGATACCGTGAGCTGTTTTTT.

This clonotype was counted a few times. The V and J genes are TRBV2 and TRBJ2-3, with 7 bases aligning to TRBD1. The CDR3 has 17 amino acids. The V gene end was trimmed by 8 bases and the J gene end by 4 bases; junction bases not matched to a gene: 18. Germline lookup yields CDR1 SNHLY and CDR2 FYNNEI. The CDR3 nucleotides read TGTGCCAGCCGATTTGAAGTAATGAGAGGGGGCGCAGATACGCAGTATTTT. The encoded protein is CASRFEVMRGGADTQYF.

Only a few counts were recorded for this clonotype. The chain couples TRBV7-2 to TRBJ2-6; no definite D call. Germline CDR1 reads SGHTA; CDR2 reads FQGNSA. The germline V and J ends were trimmed by 5 bases and 0 bases, with 20 bases remaining between them. CDR3 length: 19 residues. CDR3 nucleotide sequence: TGTGCCAGCAGCCCCGGCCTCTTTTCCCGGACCTCTGGGGCCAACGTCCTGACTTTC. It yields the protein CASSPGLFSRTSGANVLTF.

This clonotype was detected many times. The chain uses TRBV11-2 and TRBJ2-5; possibly TRBD2 for D (6 bases). Germline CDR1 SGHAT, CDR2 FQNNGV. Trimming shortened V by 5 bases and J by 2 bases, and 12 bases separated the two germline ends. The CDR3 has 14 amino acids. The DNA of the CDR3 is TGTGCCAGCAGCCCCAGTGGGGGGCAAGAGACCCAGTACTTC. Amino acids: CASSPSGGQETQYF.

This clonotype has ten or more counts. This chain uses TRBV7-9 with TRBJ1-1; no clear D. V lost 0 bases, J lost 2 bases, and 4 bases lay in between. There are 13 residues in the CDR3. CDR1 and CDR2 (germline): SEHNR, FQNEAQ (reference sequence). CDR3 DNA sequence: TGTGCCAGCAGCTTAGCCCCCAACACTGAAGCTTTCTTT. It translates to CASSLAPNTEAFF.

With regard to this clonotype: A read error may be the cause here, since a much bigger clone is one base away. The genes are TRBV3-1 and TRBJ2-3; no firm D call. CDR3 length: 12 amino acids. V was trimmed by 5 bases and J by 2 bases, leaving 5 bases between them. Germline lookup yields CDR1 LGHDT and CDR2 YNNKEL (reference sequence). CDR3 DNA: TGTGCCAGCAGCTCCTTCACAGATACGCAGTATTTT. Its translation: CASSSFTDTQYF.

This clonotype was recorded many times. The germline gene is not matched at one end of the junction; a read error may be the cause. This chain links TRBV2 with TRBJ2-3, with D possibly TRBD2 on 5 matching bases. CDR1 SNHLY and CDR2 FYNNEI come from the germline V gene. There are 11 residues in the CDR3. The CDR3 sequence: CASTIKWTVAF. The CDR3 DNA sequence: TGTGCCAGCACCATTAAATGGACTGTTGCTTTT.

This chain connects TRBV29-1 to TRBJ2-1, with D perhaps matching TRBD2 (7 bases). The ends were cut back, 7 bases at V and 1 base at J, with 14 bases in the middle. Germline CDR1 is SQVTM and CDR2 is ANQGSEA. The CDR3 length is 14 residues. CDR3 DNA sequence: TGCAGCGCCGAACAGGGAGGGTCCTACAATGAGCAGTTCTTC. Translation gives CSAEQGGSYNEQFF.

This sequence joins TRBV9 and TRBJ2-7; D call uncertain. Germline lookup yields CDR1 SGDLS and CDR2 YYNGEE. V lost 0 bases, J lost 6 bases, and 16 bases lay in between. This CDR3 spans 15 amino acids. The CDR3 DNA is TGTGCCAGCAGCGTAGGGCACGAGACGGCGACCGAGCAGTACTTC. Amino acid sequence: CASSVGHETATEQYF.

This clonotype showed up many times. The chain has TRBV20-1 and TRBJ1-6; D perhaps matches TRBD1 (5 bases). Germline CDR1 and CDR2: DFQATT and SNEGSKA (reference sequence). CDR3 length: 13 residues. Trimming stripped 8 bases from V and 9 bases from J, with 17 bases between. CDR3 loop: CSQNHGGTSPLHF. CDR3 in DNA: TGCAGTCAAAACCACGGGGGGACTTCACCCCTCCACTTT.

V is TRBV5-1 and J is TRBJ2-7; tentative D call: TRBD2 (5 bases). V dropped 3 bases and J dropped 2 bases, with 9 bases sitting between them. Germline lookup yields CDR1 SGHRS and CDR2 YFSETQ. The CDR3 extends over 13 amino acids. CDR3 nucleotide sequence: TGCGCCAGCAGCTCACTAGAGACCTACGAGCAGTACTTC. It yields the protein CASSSLETYEQYF.

There are many counts of this clonotype. The chain carries TRBV7-3 and TRBJ1-1; D is unclear. Per germline, CDR1 SGHTA and CDR2 FQGTGA. The V gene lost 6 bases and the J gene lost 4 bases, with 15 bases spanning the gap. The CDR3 runs to 14 residues. This chain's CDR3 is CASSSTGATTEAFF. The CDR3 nucleotides are TGTGCCAGCAGTTCGACGGGCGCAACCACTGAAGCTTTCTTT.

This clonotype came up many times. V gene TRBV29-1 combines with J gene TRBJ2-1, with no clear D. The CDR3 consists of 11 residues. Germline V gene data show CDR1 as SQVTM and CDR2 as ANQGSEA. The CDR3 is CGSDGWDEQFF. CDR3 DNA sequence: TGCGGATCCGACGGTTGGGATGAGCAGTTCTTC.

This clonotype showed up many times. The chain links TRBV15 to TRBJ2-1; no clear D. Per germline, CDR1 LNHNV and CDR2 YYDKDF (reference sequence). V dropped 1 base and J dropped 6 bases, with 7 bases sitting between them. This CDR3 is built from 13 residues. The CDR3 loop is CATSRVPSNEQFF. CDR3 coding DNA: TGTGCCACCAGCAGAGTCCCCAGCAATGAGCAGTTCTTC.

The chain carries TRBV7-6 and TRBJ2-3, with D perhaps matching TRBD2 (6 bases). Germline V gene sequence: CDR1 SGHVS, CDR2 FNYEAQ. The CDR3 is 13 residues long. V was clipped by 2 bases and J by 4 bases, with 7 bases between them. The CDR3 bases are TGTGCCAGCAGCTTACCGGGGGCAGATACGCAGTATTTT. Encoded protein: CASSLPGADTQYF.

This clonotype was found a few times. The chain carries TRBV9 and TRBJ1-6; 7 positions agree with TRBD1. CDR1 is SGDLS and CDR2 is YYNGEE in the germline V gene. V dropped 2 bases and J dropped 8; count of bases not matched to a gene: 7. The CDR3 is made up of 15 amino acids. The CDR3 coding sequence is TGTGCCAGCAGCGTTTTAGGGGGCGAGGATTCACCCCTCCACTTT. It yields the protein CASSVLGGEDSPLHF.

This clonotype came up a few times. The chain couples TRBV2 to TRBJ2-3, with 8 bases lining up with TRBD2. The V gene's germline CDR1 is SNHLY and CDR2 FYNNEI. The CDR3 length is 15 residues. V gave up 7 bases and J gave up 3 bases; unmatched junction bases: 9. The CDR3 loop reads CASTPGRGRTDTQYF. For the CDR3, the DNA is TGTGCCAGCACCCCCGGGAGGGGCCGGACAGATACGCAGTATTTT.

This clonotype was observed at least ten times. This sequence joins TRBV14 and TRBJ1-1; D might be TRBD1 (5 bases). The germline CDR1 and CDR2 sequences are SGHDN and FVKESK. Trimming removed 3 bases at V and 4 bases at J, with 18 bases between. The CDR3 loop spans 16 amino acids. The CDR3 DNA reads as TGTGCCAGCAGCCAGGGTGGGGGGAGGAGGAGCACTGAAGCTTTCTTT. Protein sequence: CASSQGGGRRSTEAFF.

This clonotype has a count of ten or more. J is TRBJ1-2 and V is TRBV3-1, with TRBD1 matching 7 bases. The germline gives CDR1 LGHDT, CDR2 YNNKEL (reference sequence). With 1 base clipped from V and 4 bases from J, the junction kept 6 bases outside the gene matches. This CDR3 has 15 amino acids. The CDR3 sequence: CASSQGYRTGYGYTF. The CDR3 region has the DNA TGTGCCAGCAGCCAAGGGTACCGGACAGGCTATGGCTACACCTTC.

The rearrangement links TRBV20-1 to TRBJ2-7; the D gene is possibly TRBD2 (6 bases). Germline V gene lookup returns CDR1 DFQATT and CDR2 SNEGSKA (reference sequence). V lost 3 bases and J lost 5, with 11 bases in between. The CDR3 spans 12 residues. In DNA form, the CDR3 reads TGCAGTGCTAGCGGGGGACTCGACGAGCAGTACTTC. It is translated as CSASGGLDEQYF.

At least ten counts were recorded for this clonotype. The chain employs TRBV20-1 and TRBJ1-1; D call uncertain. V lost 1 base and J 1 base, leaving 7 bases between the germline ends. Germline V CDR1 and CDR2: DFQATT, SNEGSKA (reference sequence). This CDR3 is 13 amino acids long. The CDR3, as DNA: TGCAGTGCTAGAGTATTTGAGAACACTGAAGCTTTCTTT. It codes for CSARVFENTEAFF.

The rearrangement joins TRBV18 to TRBJ1-1; 10 bases align to TRBD1. The germline V gene encodes CDR1 KGHSH and CDR2 LQKENI. The V and J ends lost 4 bases and 4 bases, in that order; junction bases with no gene match: 24. The CDR3 runs to 21 residues. This CDR3 is CASSLLGPFRDRGLRGTEAFF. CDR3 nucleotides: TGTGCCAGCTCACTCCTAGGCCCCTTCCGGGACAGGGGATTGCGAGGCACTGAAGCTTTCTTT.

There are many counts of this clonotype. The V gene is TRBV29-1, the J gene TRBJ2-7; D not certain. This CDR3 contains 11 residues. Germline V gene data show CDR1 as SQVTM and CDR2 as ANQGSEA. The germline V and J ends were trimmed by 4 bases and 4 bases, with 8 bases remaining between them. CDR3 bases: TGCAGCGTTGGACAATTTTACGAGCAGTACTTC. Protein sequence: CSVGQFYEQYF.

The sample holds a few counts of this clonotype. This sequence joins TRBV7-6 and TRBJ2-5, with no clear D. The V end was cut by 2 bases, the J end by 2 bases, with 12 bases between. Looked up from germline, CDR1 is SGHVS and CDR2 is FNYEAQ. The CDR3 spans 15 residues. CDR3 in amino acids: CASSLSAALQETQYF. In DNA form, the CDR3 reads TGTGCCAGCAGCTTAAGCGCCGCCCTTCAAGAGACCCAGTACTTC.

This clonotype occurred many times. Germline and junction disagree at one end, which may indicate a read error. The chain recombines TRBV7-2 with TRBJ2-4, with D perhaps matching TRBD2 (7 bases). Germline CDR1 SGHTA, CDR2 FQGNSA. This CDR3 region has 15 residues. CDR3 sequence: CASSSLGGVDTSAHF. In DNA form, the CDR3 reads TGTGCCAGCAGCTCCCTAGGGGGGGTTGATACTTCCGCGCACTTC. The whole variable domain, remainder taken from reference TRBV7-2 and TRBJ2-4, is GAGVSQSPSNKVTEKGKDVELRCDPISGHTALYWYRQSLGQGLEFLIYFQGNSAPDKSGLPSDRFSAERTGGSVSTLTIQRTQQEDSAVYLCASSSLGGVDTSAHFGAGTRLSVL.